The 3 T cell receptor beta chains below all came from one sample that was sequenced in a study of control samples from healthy donors and cancer patients. Sequenced by immunoSEQ multiplex PCR; TCRdb stores in-frame clones only, minus some. Among about 170,000 clones, around 92% were seen once, and the ten largest hold roughly 1.6%. Sequencing was carried out using blood. Every receptor here comes from a woman aged 30 to 39 in good health.

This clone was seen just once. The chain joins TRBV3-1 (or the pseudogene TRBV3-2) to TRBJ1-2; tentative D call: TRBD1 (5 bases). Trimming removed 5 bases from V and 4 bases from J, with 8 bases in between. This CDR3 comprises 12 residues. Per the germline V gene, CDR1 is LGHDT and CDR2 is YNNKEL (reference sequence). The chain's CDR3 is CASSRGGYGYTF. For the CDR3, the DNA is TGTGCCAGCAGCAGGGGCGGCTATGGCTACACCTTC.

This clone was seen once. The chain carries TRBV9 and TRBJ1-6; 11 bases are a match to TRBD1. Germline CDR1 SGDLS, CDR2 YYNGEE. The J segment lost 10 bases and the V segment lost 4 bases, leaving 4 bases of the junction unmatched. This CDR3 spans 14 amino acids. CDR3 amino acids: CASSSGTGGSPLHF. In nucleotides, the CDR3 is TGTGCCAGCAGCTCCGGGACAGGGGGATCACCCCTCCACTTT. Variable domain in full (rest from reference TRBV9 and TRBJ1-6): DSGVTQTPKHLITATGQRVTLRCSPRSGDLSVYWYQQSLDQGLQFLIQYYNGEERAKGNILERFSAQQFPDLHSELNLSSLELGDSALYFCASSSGTGGSPLHFGNGTRLTVT.

V usage is TRBV25-1 and J usage is TRBJ1-1; D gene uncertain. The CDR3 is made up of 12 amino acids. V was clipped by 1 base and J by 5 bases, with 5 bases between them. From germline, CDR1 is MGHDK and CDR2 SYGVNS. The CDR3, as DNA: TGTGCCAGCAGTGAATTGGGAACTGAAGCTTTCTTT. The encoded protein is CASSELGTEAFF.